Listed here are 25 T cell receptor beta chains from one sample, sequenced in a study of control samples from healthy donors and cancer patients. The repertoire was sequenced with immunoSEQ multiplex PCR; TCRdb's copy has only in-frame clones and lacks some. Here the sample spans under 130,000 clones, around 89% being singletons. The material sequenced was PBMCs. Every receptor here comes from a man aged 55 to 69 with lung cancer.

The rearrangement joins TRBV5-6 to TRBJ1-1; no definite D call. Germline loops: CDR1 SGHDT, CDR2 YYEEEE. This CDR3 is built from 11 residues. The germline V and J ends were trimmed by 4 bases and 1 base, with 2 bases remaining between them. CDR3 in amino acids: CASSRNTEAFF. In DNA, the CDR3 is TGTGCCAGCAGCCGGAACACTGAAGCTTTCTTT.

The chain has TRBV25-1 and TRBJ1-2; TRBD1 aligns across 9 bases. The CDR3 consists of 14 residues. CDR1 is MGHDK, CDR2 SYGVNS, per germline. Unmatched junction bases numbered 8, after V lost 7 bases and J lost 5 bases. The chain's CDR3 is CASNSGQGKYGYTF. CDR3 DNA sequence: TGTGCCAGCAATTCCGGACAGGGGAAGTATGGCTACACCTTC.

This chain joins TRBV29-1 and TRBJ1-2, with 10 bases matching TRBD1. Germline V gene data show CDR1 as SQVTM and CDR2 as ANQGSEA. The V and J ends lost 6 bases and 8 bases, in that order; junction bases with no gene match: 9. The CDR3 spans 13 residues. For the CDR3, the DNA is TGCAGCGTACTCGACAGGGGGCGTGGAGGCTACACCTTC. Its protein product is CSVLDRGRGGYTF.

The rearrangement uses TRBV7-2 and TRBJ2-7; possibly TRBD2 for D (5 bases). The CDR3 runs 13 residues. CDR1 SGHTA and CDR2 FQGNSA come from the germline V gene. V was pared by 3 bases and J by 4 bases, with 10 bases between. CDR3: CASSFGVGYEQYF. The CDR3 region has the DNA TGTGCCAGCAGCTTCGGGGTGGGATACGAGCAGTACTTC.

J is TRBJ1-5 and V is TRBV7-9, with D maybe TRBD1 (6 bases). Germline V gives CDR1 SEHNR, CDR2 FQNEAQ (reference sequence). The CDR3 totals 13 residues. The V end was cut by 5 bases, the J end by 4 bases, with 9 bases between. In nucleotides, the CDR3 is TGTGCCAGCAGCCAGACAGGAAATCAGCCCCAGCATTTT. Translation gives CASSQTGNQPQHF.

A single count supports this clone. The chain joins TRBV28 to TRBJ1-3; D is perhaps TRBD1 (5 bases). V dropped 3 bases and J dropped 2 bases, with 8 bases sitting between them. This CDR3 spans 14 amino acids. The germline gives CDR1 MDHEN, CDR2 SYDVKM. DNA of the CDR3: TGTGCCAGCAGTTTCAGGGCTACTGGAAACACCATATATTTT. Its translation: CASSFRATGNTIYF.

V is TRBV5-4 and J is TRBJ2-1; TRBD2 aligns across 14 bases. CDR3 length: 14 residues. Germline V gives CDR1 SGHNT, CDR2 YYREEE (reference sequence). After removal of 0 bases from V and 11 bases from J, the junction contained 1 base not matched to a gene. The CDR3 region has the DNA TGTGCCAGCAGCTTGGGGACTAGCGGGGGGAAGCAGTTCTTC. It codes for CASSLGTSGGKQFF. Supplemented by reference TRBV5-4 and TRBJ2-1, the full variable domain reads ETGVTQSPTHLIKTRGQQVTLRCSSQSGHNTVSWYQQALGQGPQFIFQYYREEENGRGNFPPRFSGLQFPNYSSELNVNALELDDSALYLCASSLGTSGGKQFFGPGTRLTVL.

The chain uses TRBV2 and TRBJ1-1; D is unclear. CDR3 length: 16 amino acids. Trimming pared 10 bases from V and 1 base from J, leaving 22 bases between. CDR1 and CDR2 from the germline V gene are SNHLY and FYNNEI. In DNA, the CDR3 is TGTGCCATCCCCTCGCCGGATGTGGATGGGAACACTGAAGCTTTCTTT. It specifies CAIPSPDVDGNTEAFF. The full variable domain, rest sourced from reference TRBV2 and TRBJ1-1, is EPEVTQTPSHQVTQMGQEVILRCVPISNHLYFYWYRQILGQKVEFLVSFYNNEISEKSEIFDDQFSVERPDGSNFTLKIRSTKLEDSAMYFCAIPSPDVDGNTEAFFGQGTRLTVV.

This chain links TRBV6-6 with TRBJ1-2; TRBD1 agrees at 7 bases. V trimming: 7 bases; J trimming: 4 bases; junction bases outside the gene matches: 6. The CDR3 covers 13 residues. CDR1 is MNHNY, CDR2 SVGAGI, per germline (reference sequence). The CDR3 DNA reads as TGTGCCAGCACTGACAGGGTGGCCTATGGCTACACCTTC. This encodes CASTDRVAYGYTF.

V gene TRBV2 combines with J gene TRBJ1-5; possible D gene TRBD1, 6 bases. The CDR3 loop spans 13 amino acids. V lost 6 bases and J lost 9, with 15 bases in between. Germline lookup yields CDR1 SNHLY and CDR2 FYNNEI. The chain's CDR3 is CASRGAGPGPQHF. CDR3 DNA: TGTGCCAGCAGGGGGGCGGGGCCCGGGCCCCAGCATTTT.

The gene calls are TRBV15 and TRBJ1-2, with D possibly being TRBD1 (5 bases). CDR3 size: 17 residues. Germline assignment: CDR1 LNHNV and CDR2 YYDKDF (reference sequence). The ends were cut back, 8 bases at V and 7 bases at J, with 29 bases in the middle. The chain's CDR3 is CATESYRDRGGRRGYTF. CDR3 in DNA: TGTGCCACCGAGAGCTATCGGGATCGGGGCGGTCGTCGTGGCTACACCTTC.

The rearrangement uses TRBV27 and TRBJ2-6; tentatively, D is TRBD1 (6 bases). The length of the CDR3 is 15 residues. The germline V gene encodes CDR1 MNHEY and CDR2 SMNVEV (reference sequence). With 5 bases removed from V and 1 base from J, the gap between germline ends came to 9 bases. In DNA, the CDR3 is TGTGCCAGCAGTCTTACAGGGTCTGGGGCCAACGTCCTGACTTTC. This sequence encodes CASSLTGSGANVLTF.

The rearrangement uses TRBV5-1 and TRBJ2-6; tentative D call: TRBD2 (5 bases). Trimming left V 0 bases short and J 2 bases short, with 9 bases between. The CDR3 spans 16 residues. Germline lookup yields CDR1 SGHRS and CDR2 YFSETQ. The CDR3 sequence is CASSLASGTGANVLTF. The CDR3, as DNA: TGCGCCAGCAGCTTGGCCTCGGGGACTGGGGCCAACGTCCTGACTTTC.

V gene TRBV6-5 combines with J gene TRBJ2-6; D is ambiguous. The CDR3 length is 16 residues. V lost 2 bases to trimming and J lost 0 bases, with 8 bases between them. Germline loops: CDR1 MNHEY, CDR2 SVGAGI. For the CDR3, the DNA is TGTGCCAGCAGTTACGGTAGGGACTCTGGGGCCAACGTCCTGACTTTC. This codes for CASSYGRDSGANVLTF.

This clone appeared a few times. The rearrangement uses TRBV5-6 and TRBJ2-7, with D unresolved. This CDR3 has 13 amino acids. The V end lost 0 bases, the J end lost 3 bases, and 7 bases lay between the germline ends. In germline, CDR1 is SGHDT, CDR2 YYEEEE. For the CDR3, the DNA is TGTGCCAGCAGCTTGGGAGGAAACTACGAGCAGTACGTC. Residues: CASSLGGNYEQYV.

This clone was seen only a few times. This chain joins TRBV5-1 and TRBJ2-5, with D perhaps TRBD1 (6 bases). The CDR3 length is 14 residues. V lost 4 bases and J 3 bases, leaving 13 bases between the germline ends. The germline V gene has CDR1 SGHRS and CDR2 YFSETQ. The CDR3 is CASSGTGIKETQYF. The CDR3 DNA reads TGCGCCAGCAGCGGAACAGGGATAAAAGAGACCCAGTACTTC. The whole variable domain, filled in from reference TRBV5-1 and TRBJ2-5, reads KAGVTQTPRYLIKTRGQQVTLSCSPISGHRSVSWYQQTPGQGLQFLFEYFSETQRNKGNFPGRFSGRQFSNSRSEMNVSTLELGDSALYLCASSGTGIKETQYFGPGTRLLVL.

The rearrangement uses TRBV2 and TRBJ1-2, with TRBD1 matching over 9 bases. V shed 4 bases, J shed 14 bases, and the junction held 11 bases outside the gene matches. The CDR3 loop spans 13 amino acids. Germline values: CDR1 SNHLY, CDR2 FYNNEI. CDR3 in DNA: TGTGCCAGCAGTGGCCGGGACAGGGCGACGAGAACCTTC. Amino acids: CASSGRDRATRTF.

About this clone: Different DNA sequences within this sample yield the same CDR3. The CDR3 region is CASSLGWGFTDTQYF. The CDR3 DNA is TGCGCCAGCAGCTTGGGTTGGGGGTTCACAGATACGCAGTATTTT. The chain couples TRBV5-1 to TRBJ2-3; either TRBD1 or TRBD2 may fit D (5 bases each). Germline-derived CDR1 and CDR2 are SGHRS and YFSETQ. CDR3 length equals 15 residues. The V end lost 0 bases, the J end lost 2 bases, and 10 bases lay between the germline ends.

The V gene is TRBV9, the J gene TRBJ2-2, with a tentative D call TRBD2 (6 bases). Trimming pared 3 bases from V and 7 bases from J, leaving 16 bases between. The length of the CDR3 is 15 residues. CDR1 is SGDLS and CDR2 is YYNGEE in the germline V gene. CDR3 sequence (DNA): TGTGCCAGCAGCGGGTGGACCGGGAGAGACGGGGAGCTGTTTTTT. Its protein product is CASSGWTGRDGELFF. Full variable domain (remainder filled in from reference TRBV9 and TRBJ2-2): DSGVTQTPKHLITATGQRVTLRCSPRSGDLSVYWYQQSLDQGLQFLIQYYNGEERAKGNILERFSAQQFPDLHSELNLSSLELGDSALYFCASSGWTGRDGELFFGEGSRLTVL.

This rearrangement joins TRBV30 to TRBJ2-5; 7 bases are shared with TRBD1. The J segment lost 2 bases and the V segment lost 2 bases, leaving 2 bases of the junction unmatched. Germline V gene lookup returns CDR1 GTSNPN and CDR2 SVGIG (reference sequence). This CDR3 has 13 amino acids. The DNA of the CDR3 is TGTGCCTGGAGTACAGGGGCACAAGAGACCCAGTACTTC. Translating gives CAWSTGAQETQYF.

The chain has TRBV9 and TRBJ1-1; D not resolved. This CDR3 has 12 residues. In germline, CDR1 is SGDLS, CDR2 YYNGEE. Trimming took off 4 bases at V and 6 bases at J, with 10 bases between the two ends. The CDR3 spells CASSPPIAEAFF. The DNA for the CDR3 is TGTGCCAGCAGCCCTCCGATAGCTGAAGCTTTCTTT.

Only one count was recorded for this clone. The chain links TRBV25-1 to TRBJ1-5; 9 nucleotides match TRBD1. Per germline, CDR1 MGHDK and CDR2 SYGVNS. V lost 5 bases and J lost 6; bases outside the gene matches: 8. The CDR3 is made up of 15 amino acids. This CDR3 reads CASSTGGWAGQPQHF. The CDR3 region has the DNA TGTGCCAGCAGTACAGGGGGCTGGGCAGGTCAGCCCCAGCATTTT.

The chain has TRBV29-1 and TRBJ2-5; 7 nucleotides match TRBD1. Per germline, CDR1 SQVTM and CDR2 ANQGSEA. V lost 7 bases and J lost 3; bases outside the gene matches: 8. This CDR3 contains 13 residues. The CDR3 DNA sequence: TGCAGCGCCCCGGGGACAGTAGAAGAGACCCAGTACTTC. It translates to CSAPGTVEETQYF.

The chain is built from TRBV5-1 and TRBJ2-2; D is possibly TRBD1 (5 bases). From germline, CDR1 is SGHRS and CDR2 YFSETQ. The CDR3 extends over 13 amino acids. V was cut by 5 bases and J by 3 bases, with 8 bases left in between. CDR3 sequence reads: CASRPTDTGELFF. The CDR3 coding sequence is TGCGCCAGCAGACCGACAGACACCGGGGAGCTGTTTTTT.

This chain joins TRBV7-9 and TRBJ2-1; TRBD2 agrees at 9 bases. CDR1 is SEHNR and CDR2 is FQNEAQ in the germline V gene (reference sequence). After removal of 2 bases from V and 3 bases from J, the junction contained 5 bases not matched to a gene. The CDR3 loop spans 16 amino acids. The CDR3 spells CASSLRSGGFYNEQFF. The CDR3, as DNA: TGTGCCAGCAGCTTAAGGAGCGGGGGGTTCTACAATGAGCAGTTCTTC.